This TCR beta chain was identified in a study of breast tumors, draining lymph nodes, adjacent tissues. The lymph nodes were axillary draining lymph nodes from breast cancer patients. One entry per CDR3 protein, called by TCRdb with MiXCR from the multiplex PCR reads. The sample includes fewer than 200,000 distinct CDR3 sequences, more than 25% of them seen just once. This clonotype appeared a few times. As yet, its antigen is unknown. A read error may explain this, as a much larger clone is one base away. No conserved phenylalanine or tryptophan ends this CDR3, so it is likely a read error. The length of the CDR3 is 14 residues. Germline-derived CDR1 and CDR2 are SGHVS and FQNEAQ. Deletions cut 5 bases from V and 4 bases from J, with 14 bases between. Study-wide points: Tumor TCR diversity was below lymph nodes but above nontumor tissue. Compared with basal-like, luminal-like tumors shared significantly more repertoire with nontumor tissue. The lymph node origin of tumor T cells was framed as consistent with a hypothesis, not demonstrated. Data fit most tumor T cells coming from lymph node, expanding in tumor.

The sample consisted of axillary lymph node tissue. The V and J genes are TRBV7-8 and TRBJ1-2; maybe TRBD1 (6 bases). This TCR was sampled from a female donor with breast cancer. Some clones in this sample may be carry-over from other donors' samples. CDR3 coding DNA: TGTGCCAGCAGCCCCGGGACACCACTCTATGGCTACACCCTC. Amino acids: CASSPGTPLYGYTL.